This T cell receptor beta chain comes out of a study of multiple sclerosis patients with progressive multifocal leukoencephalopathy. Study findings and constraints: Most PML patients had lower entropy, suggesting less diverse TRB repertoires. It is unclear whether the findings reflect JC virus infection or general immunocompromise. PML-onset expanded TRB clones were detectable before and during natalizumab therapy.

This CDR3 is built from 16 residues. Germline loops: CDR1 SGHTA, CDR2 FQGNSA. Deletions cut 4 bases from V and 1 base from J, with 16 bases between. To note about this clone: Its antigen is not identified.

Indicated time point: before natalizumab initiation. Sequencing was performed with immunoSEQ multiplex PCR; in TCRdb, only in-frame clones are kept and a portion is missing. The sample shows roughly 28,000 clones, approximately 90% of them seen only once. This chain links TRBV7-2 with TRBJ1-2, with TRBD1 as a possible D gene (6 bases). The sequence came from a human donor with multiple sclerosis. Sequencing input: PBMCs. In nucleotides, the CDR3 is TGTGCCAGCAGCTCGGATTCACAGGGATTTAACTATGGCTACACCTTC. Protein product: CASSSDSQGFNYGYTF.